This T cell receptor (beta chain) was found in a study of CD8+CD57+ T cells in acquired aplastic anemia. The study profiled TCR beta VDJ and CDR3 using genomic DNA as template. Each CDR3 protein gets one entry after TCRdb re-called the reads with MiXCR. The repertoire holds tens of thousands of distinct CDR3 sequences, with 60% to 75% as singletons. With 3 bases clipped from V and 3 bases from J, the junction kept 5 bases outside the gene matches. The CDR3 runs to 15 residues. For sequencing, patients were chosen who had shown expansion of CD8+CD57+ cells by flow cytometry. The receptor's source is a human donor with aplastic anemia. Sequenced material: sorted CD4+, CD8+, or CD8+CD57+ T cells (not recorded which) from PBMCs. The chain has TRBV12-3 or TRBV12-4 and TRBJ1-5; TRBD1 matches at 7 bases. CDR3 nucleotide sequence: TGTGCCAGCAGTTTGGGGGGACAGAACAATCAGCCCCAGCATTTT. Residues: CASSLGGQNNQPQHF.